At least ten counts were recorded for the clone carrying this T cell receptor (beta chain). TCRdb reanalysed the 5' RACE reads using MiXCR and keeps one entry per CDR3 protein. This sample has around 35,000 distinct CDR3 sequences, with over 10% found just once. The data were obtained in a study of CD8 T cells in ankylosing spondylitis. Germline V lookup: CDR1 MDHEN, CDR2 SYDVKM. V gave up 5 bases and J gave up 2 bases, with 9 bases separating them. This CDR3 has 13 amino acids. Material: synovial fluid, either unsorted or a sorted T cell fraction (not recorded which). The origin of this receptor is a male donor with ankylosing spondylitis. V gene TRBV28 combines with J gene TRBJ1-1; D call uncertain. The CDR3 DNA reads as TGTGCCAGCAGTCAACCGGGAAACACTGAAGCTTTCTTT. Protein: CASSQPGNTEAFF.